This passage covers 10 T cell receptor beta chains from one sample sequenced in a study of OX40 agonist ivuxolimab in advanced cancers. Method: immunoSEQ multiplex PCR; TCRdb's copy keeps in-frame clones and lacks some. Of about 100,000 clones listed, 70% to 90% are singletons. Sample: CD4+ or CD8+ T cells sorted from blood, taken in a trial of the OX40 agonist ivuxolimab. All receptors derive from an adult with an advanced solid tumor such as melanoma, head and neck, liver or kidney cancer.

The chain is built from TRBV7-9 and TRBJ1-1; no clear D. The CDR3 covers 12 residues. Germline CDR1 reads SEHNR; CDR2 reads FQNEAQ (reference sequence). The V end was cut by 1 base, the J end by 5 bases, with 5 bases between. As DNA, the CDR3 is TGTGCCAGCAGCTTAGAGTTTACTGAAGCTTTCTTT. This codes for CASSLEFTEAFF.

This clone was counted only a few times. The chain uses TRBV9 and TRBJ2-1; D not resolved. The germline V gene encodes CDR1 SGDLS and CDR2 YYNGEE. The CDR3 has 13 amino acids. Trimming took off 2 bases at V and 5 bases at J, with 8 bases between the two ends. The CDR3 DNA sequence: TGTGCCAGCAGCGTTTCCGGAAACAATGAGCAGTTCTTC. Translating it yields CASSVSGNNEQFF. Based on the CDR3 plus reference TRBV9 and TRBJ2-1, the full variable domain is DSGVTQTPKHLITATGQRVTLRCSPRSGDLSVYWYQQSLDQGLQFLIQYYNGEERAKGNILERFSAQQFPDLHSELNLSSLELGDSALYFCASSVSGNNEQFFGPGTRLTVL.

This clone was counted only a few times. The CDR3 DNA reads TGTGCCAGCAGCTTAGTCGACAATGGCTACACCTTC. It encodes CASSLVDNGYTF. The chain links TRBV7-9 to TRBJ1-2; no definite D call. The CDR3 sequence is 12 residues long. Germline-derived CDR1 and CDR2 are SEHNR and FQNEAQ (reference sequence). The ends were cut back, 1 base at V and 6 bases at J, with 6 bases in the middle.

V usage is TRBV6-1 and J usage is TRBJ1-2; TRBD1 might be the D (5 bases). Trimming stripped 7 bases from V and 7 bases from J, with 16 bases between. Germline lookup yields CDR1 MNHNS and CDR2 SASEGT. This CDR3 region has 13 residues. The CDR3 protein is CASNPGLRTGYTF. The DNA of the CDR3 is TGTGCCAGCAACCCGGGACTACGCACTGGCTACACCTTC.

Many counts were recorded for this clone. The V gene is TRBV19, the J gene TRBJ2-5, with TRBD1 as a possible D gene (6 bases). Germline CDR1 and CDR2: LNHDA and SQIVND (reference sequence). CDR3 length: 15 residues. The germline V and J ends were trimmed by 1 base and 5 bases, with 14 bases remaining between them. CDR3 bases: TGTGCCAGTAGTATAGGTTCAGGGGCGCGTGAGACCCAGTACTTC. Its protein product is CASSIGSGARETQYF.

This clone was seen just once. The CDR3 DNA is TGTGCCAGCAGCCTAGGACAGGGTGGCACCGGGGAGCTGTTTTTT. Protein sequence: CASSLGQGGTGELFF. The V call is TRBV14, the J call TRBJ2-2; 8 positions agree with TRBD1. The CDR3 spans 15 residues. Unmatched junction bases numbered 5, after V lost 4 bases and J lost 4 bases. Germline assignment: CDR1 SGHDN and CDR2 FVKESK.

The chain recombines TRBV27 with TRBJ1-1, with unresolved D. This CDR3 is 13 amino acids long. V lost 8 bases to trimming and J lost 1 base, with 11 bases between them. Germline CDR1 is MNHEY and CDR2 is SMNVEV (reference sequence). The CDR3 reads CASRRGGNTEAFF. CDR3 nucleotide sequence: TGTGCCAGCCGCCGGGGTGGGAACACTGAAGCTTTCTTT.

The CDR3 protein is CASSQDGTFNEQFF. The CDR3 DNA reads TGCGCCAGCAGCCAAGATGGGACCTTCAATGAGCAGTTCTTC. The genes are TRBV4-1 and TRBJ2-1; D may be TRBD1 or TRBD2 (5 bases each). The germline V gene has CDR1 MGHRA and CDR2 YSYEKL. V lost 0 bases and J lost 6, with 9 bases in between. This CDR3 is built from 14 residues.

The rearrangement uses TRBV27 and TRBJ2-7, with 8 bases fitting TRBD2. CDR3 length: 16 residues. In germline, CDR1 is MNHEY, CDR2 SMNVEV (reference sequence). The J segment lost 7 bases and the V segment lost 5 bases, leaving 16 bases of the junction unmatched. CDR3 amino acids: CASSPWVSGTIREQYF. In nucleotides, the CDR3 is TGTGCCAGCAGTCCTTGGGTTAGCGGGACCATACGAGAGCAGTACTTC.

This chain uses TRBV2 with TRBJ2-5; possibly TRBD2 for D (5 bases). The CDR3 is 14 residues long. In germline, CDR1 is SNHLY, CDR2 FYNNEI. Trimming cost V 10 bases and J 4 bases, with 19 bases left between them. The DNA for the CDR3 is TGTGCCACCTCTCCCGCATCGGGAAGAGAGACCCAGTACTTC. It yields the protein CATSPASGRETQYF.